A single sample gave rise to the 2 T cell receptor beta chains below, sequenced in a study of metastatic and nonmetastatic thyroid tumors. TCRdb redid the clone calls on the PCR reads using MiXCR. The table shows roughly 42,000 clones, with approximately 19% occurring only once. The entire patient cohort was treatment-naive prior to thyroid surgery. The sample taken for sequencing was tumor tissue. These TCRs come from a female donor with papillary thyroid cancer or a benign thyroid nodule (not recorded which). Some clones in this sample may be carry-over from other donors' samples.

This chain uses TRBV30 with TRBJ1-2, with a tentative D call TRBD1 (5 bases). The CDR3 is 12 amino acids. CDR1 and CDR2 from the germline V gene are GTSNPN and SVGIG (reference sequence). Between the trimmed V and J ends, which lost 4 bases and 1 base, there was a span of 7 bases. The CDR3 region has the DNA TGTGCCTGGAAGGGGATTAACTATGGCTACACCTTC. It yields the protein CAWKGINYGYTF.

This clone has ten or more counts. V gene TRBV19 combines with J gene TRBJ1-1; D is uncertain. The CDR3 covers 12 residues. The germline V gene has CDR1 LNHDA and CDR2 SQIVND (reference sequence). V lost 8 bases to trimming and J lost 1 base, with 8 bases between them. DNA for the CDR3: TGTGCCAGTGGTTTGAGGAACACTGAAGCTTTCTTT. This gives the protein CASGLRNTEAFF.